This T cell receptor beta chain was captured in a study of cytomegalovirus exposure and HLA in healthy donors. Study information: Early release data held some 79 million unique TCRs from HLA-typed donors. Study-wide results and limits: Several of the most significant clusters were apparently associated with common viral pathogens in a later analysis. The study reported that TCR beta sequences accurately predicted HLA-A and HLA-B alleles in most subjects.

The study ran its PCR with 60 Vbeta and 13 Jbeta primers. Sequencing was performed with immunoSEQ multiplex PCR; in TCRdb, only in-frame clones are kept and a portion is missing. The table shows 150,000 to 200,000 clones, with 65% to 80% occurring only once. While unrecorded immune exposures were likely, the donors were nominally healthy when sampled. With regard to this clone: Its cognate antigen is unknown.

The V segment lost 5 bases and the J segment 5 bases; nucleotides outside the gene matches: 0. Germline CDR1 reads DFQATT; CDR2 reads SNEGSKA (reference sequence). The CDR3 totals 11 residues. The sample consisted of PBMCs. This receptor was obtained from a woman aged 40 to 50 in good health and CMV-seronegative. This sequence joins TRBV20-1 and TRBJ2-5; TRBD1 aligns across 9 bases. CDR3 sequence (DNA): TGCAGTGCTGACAGGGGGGAGACCCAGTACTTC. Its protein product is CSADRGETQYF.